The present entry profiles one TCR beta chain with its context. V dropped 8 bases and J dropped 0 bases, with 16 bases sitting between them. The CDR3 covers 16 residues. Germline CDR1 reads SEHNR; CDR2 reads FQNEAQ (reference sequence). The entry originates in a study of blood T cell repertoires in COVID-19. Study context: The analysed material was cDNA or gDNA that came from T cells, B-cell-depleted T cells, or PBMCs.

Sequenced by immunoSEQ multiplex PCR; TCRdb stores in-frame clones only, minus some. Here the sample spans approximately 350,000 clones, around 91% being singletons. The clonotype originates from a woman aged 18-29 years who had recovered from COVID-19. The rearrangement uses TRBV7-9 and TRBJ1-4; D perhaps matches TRBD1 (5 bases). Sequencing input: peripheral blood. The CDR3 reads CASRVSDKTTNEKLFF. In nucleotides, the CDR3 is TGTGCCAGCCGCGTCTCGGACAAAACAACTAATGAAAAACTGTTTTTT.